The T cell receptor beta chain under discussion was sequenced for a study of post-analysis software for immune sequencing data. Study outcomes and limitations: Patients carried roughly 5 TRBV segments more frequently than controls did, and TRBV5-6, TRBV5-1 and TRBV20-1 were among them. Significantly lower normalized Chao1 diversity was found in patients with multiple sclerosis relative to controls. Samples from one preparation batch, clustered by F measure, grouped strongly together.

The CDR3 contains 15 residues. CDR1 is SGHAT, CDR2 FQNNGV, per germline. V was trimmed by 0 bases and J by 6 bases, leaving 12 bases between them. A remark on this clonotype: Its antigen is unknown.

Carried by the TCR beta cDNA libraries were unique molecular identifiers. With about 1 to 11 million T cells as the source, roughly 0.5 million cDNA molecules resulted. TCRdb independently ran MiXCR on the PCR reads; one entry per CDR3 protein. The table has more than 500,000 distinct CDR3 sequences, roughly 34% seen once. This chain joins TRBV11-2 and TRBJ2-1; TRBD1 or TRBD2 may be the D gene (5 bases each). Sequenced input: blood. The clonotype was recovered from a girl aged 2 to 17 with multiple sclerosis. The CDR3 DNA is TGTGCCAGCAGCTTAGAGGGGACCCTACCCAATGAGCAGTTCTTC. Protein product: CASSLEGTLPNEQFF.